This entry lists 21 T cell receptor beta chains sequenced from one sample in a study of PD-1 blockade in classical Hodgkin lymphoma. The assay was immunoSEQ multiplex PCR, and TCRdb's table has in-frame clones only and misses some. This sample carries 34,000 or so clones, 81% of them seen once, and the ten largest clones take approximately 18%. The sample's time point: cycle 4 day 1 (C4D1), after six to seven weeks of nivolumab. Brentuximab vedotin exposure varied, and every patient relapsed after autologous stem cell transplantation. Sequences were derived from peripheral blood mononuclear cells (PBMCs), sampled before the fourth cycle of nivolumab. These receptor sequences come from a human donor with classical Hodgkin lymphoma.

The chain employs TRBV7-8 and TRBJ2-3; 13 bases match TRBD2. The CDR3 covers 15 residues. Trimming removed 4 bases from V and 4 bases from J; junction bases left unmatched: 2. Germline CDR1 SGHVS, CDR2 FQNEAQ. This chain's CDR3 is CASSSTSGGADTQYF. Written as DNA, the CDR3 is TGTGCCAGCAGCTCCACTAGCGGGGGGGCAGATACGCAGTATTTT.

A single count supports this clone. The chain couples TRBV30 to TRBJ1-1; D remains unclear. CDR3 length: 12 residues. Germline V gene data show CDR1 as GTSNPN and CDR2 as SVGIG (reference sequence). Trimming took off 2 bases at V and 5 bases at J, with 9 bases between the two ends. The chain's CDR3 is CAWSLVVTEAFF. The CDR3, as DNA: TGTGCCTGGAGTCTGGTAGTAACTGAAGCTTTCTTT.

The J gene is TRBJ2-3, the V gene TRBV10-1; 8 bases map to TRBD2. The length of the CDR3 is 16 residues. Per the germline V gene, CDR1 is WNHNN and CDR2 is SYGVQD (reference sequence). With 5 bases clipped from V and 6 bases from J, the junction kept 13 bases outside the gene matches. CDR3 bases: TGCGCCAGCAGTCGCTCAGCGGGGGCCCGCTCCGATACGCAGTATTTT. It yields the protein CASSRSAGARSDTQYF.

The chain couples TRBV4-3 to TRBJ2-3, with 10 bases aligning to TRBD1. Germline V gives CDR1 LGHNA, CDR2 YSLEER. J gave up 5 bases and V 0 bases, and 5 bases lay outside the gene matches. This CDR3 has 16 residues. For the CDR3, the DNA is TGCGCCAGCAGCCAAGATAGTGGACAGGGGGTAGATACGCAGTATTTT. This codes for CASSQDSGQGVDTQYF.

The genes are TRBV10-3 and TRBJ1-3; no clear D gene. V was trimmed by 3 bases and J by 0 bases, leaving 12 bases between them. Germline lookup yields CDR1 ENHRY and CDR2 SYGVKD. CDR3 length: 16 residues. This chain's CDR3 is CAISDIGFSSGNTIYF. CDR3 nucleotides: TGTGCCATCAGTGATATAGGGTTCAGCTCTGGAAACACCATATATTTT.

The gene calls are TRBV25-1 and TRBJ1-2; the match to TRBD1 covers 10 bases. Unmatched junction bases numbered 8, after V lost 4 bases and J lost 3 bases. Germline CDR1 and CDR2: MGHDK and SYGVNS. The CDR3 is 16 residues long. CDR3 sequence: CASSASKGQGYYGYTF. CDR3 bases: TGTGCCAGCAGTGCCTCAAAGGGACAGGGGTACTATGGCTACACCTTC.

Only a few counts were recorded for this clone. One end of the junction does not line up with germline, which may come from a read error. The J gene is TRBJ2-3, the V gene TRBV7-7, with 8 nucleotides matching TRBD2. The germline CDR1 and CDR2 sequences are SSHAT and FNYEAQ (reference sequence). The CDR3 contains 18 residues. CDR3 loop: CASSLSVGSGSYADTQYF. The CDR3 DNA sequence: TGTGCTAGCAGCTTAAGCGTCGGGAGCGGGAGTTACGCAGATACGCAGTATTTT.

V usage is TRBV28 and J usage is TRBJ2-1; the match to TRBD2 covers 11 bases. This CDR3 comprises 16 residues. V trimming: 3 bases; J trimming: 0 bases; junction bases outside the gene matches: 1. The germline V gene has CDR1 MDHEN and CDR2 SYDVKM. The chain's CDR3 is CASSFTSGSSYNEQFF. The CDR3 nucleotides read TGTGCCAGCAGTTTTACTAGCGGGAGCTCCTACAATGAGCAGTTCTTC.

The V gene is TRBV5-6, the J gene TRBJ1-1, with D possibly being TRBD1 (6 bases). The V gene's germline CDR1 is SGHDT and CDR2 YYEEEE. Trimming cost V 0 bases and J 0 bases, with 15 bases left between them. This CDR3 contains 17 residues. The CDR3 spells CASSLDRGPDMNTEAFF. The CDR3 DNA follows: TGTGCCAGCAGCTTGGATCGGGGGCCGGATATGAACACTGAAGCTTTCTTT.

V usage is TRBV4-1 and J usage is TRBJ2-1; 10 nucleotides agree with TRBD2. CDR1 is MGHRA, CDR2 YSYEKL, per germline. V was clipped by 1 base and J by 3 bases; unmatched bases: 3. CDR3 size: 16 residues. CDR3 coding DNA: TGCGCCAGCAGCCAAGTAGCGGGGGGACACTACAATGAGCAGTTCTTC. Its protein product is CASSQVAGGHYNEQFF.

The chain joins TRBV7-2 to TRBJ2-1; 11 bases agree with TRBD1. The length of the CDR3 is 16 residues. Germline assignment: CDR1 SGHTA and CDR2 FQGNSA. V was clipped by 0 bases and J by 3 bases; unmatched bases: 1. The CDR3 DNA follows: TGTGCCAGCAGCTTAGCGGGGACAGGGGGCTACAATGAGCAGTTCTTC. It translates to CASSLAGTGGYNEQFF. Together with reference TRBV7-2 and TRBJ2-1, the CDR3 gives the full variable domain: GAGVSQSPSNKVTEKGKDVELRCDPISGHTALYWYRQSLGQGLEFLIYFQGNSAPDKSGLPSDRFSAERTGGSVSTLTIQRTQQEDSAVYLCASSLAGTGGYNEQFFGPGTRLTVL.

V gene TRBV7-2 combines with J gene TRBJ2-2, with TRBD2 as a possible D gene (6 bases). Trimming left V 4 bases short and J 7 bases short, with 13 bases between. The germline gives CDR1 SGHTA, CDR2 FQGNSA. This CDR3 comprises 14 residues. CDR3: CASSSGTLGGELFF. CDR3 DNA: TGTGCCAGCAGCTCCGGGACTCTGGGCGGGGAGCTGTTTTTT.

The CDR3 loop is CASSLAGGGGWETQYF. CDR3 nucleotide sequence: TGTGCCAGCAGCTTGGCAGGTGGGGGCGGATGGGAGACCCAGTACTTC. This chain uses TRBV5-5 with TRBJ2-5; possible D gene TRBD1, 6 bases. The CDR3 loop spans 16 amino acids. Germline CDR1 is SGHKS and CDR2 is YYEKEE (reference sequence). Trimming pared 0 bases from V and 5 bases from J, leaving 17 bases between.

The chain uses TRBV11-3 and TRBJ2-1; 11 bases line up with TRBD1. CDR1 is SGHNT and CDR2 is YENEEA in the germline V gene. CDR3 length: 16 residues. The trim removed 0 bases at V and 9 bases at J, leaving 7 bases unmatched. The chain's CDR3 is CASSLEGDRGIAEQFF. The CDR3 DNA sequence: TGTGCCAGCAGCTTAGAGGGGGACAGGGGGATTGCTGAGCAGTTCTTC. Complete variable domain (other parts from reference TRBV11-3 and TRBJ2-1): EAGVVQSPRYKIIEKKQPVAFWCNPISGHNTLYWYLQNLGQGPELLIRYENEEAVDDSQLPKDRFSAERLKGVDSTLKIQPAELGDSAVYLCASSLEGDRGIAEQFFGPGTRLTVL.

CDR3 in DNA: TGCGCCAGCAGCTTGGTGGCAGGGGCCGAAAAACTGTTTTTT. It encodes CASSLVAGAEKLFF. The rearrangement joins TRBV5-1 to TRBJ1-4; D possibly corresponds to TRBD1 (6 bases). There are 14 residues in the CDR3. From germline, CDR1 is SGHRS and CDR2 YFSETQ. V was clipped by 0 bases and J by 8 bases, with 11 bases between them.

The rearrangement joins TRBV7-8 to TRBJ2-2; a possible D gene is TRBD1 (6 bases). Per germline, CDR1 SGHVS and CDR2 FQNEAQ. Trimming cost V 1 base and J 7 bases, with 19 bases left between them. The CDR3 spans 17 residues. The CDR3 region is CASSLVARGLSGGELFF. The CDR3 DNA sequence: TGTGCCAGCAGCTTAGTGGCCAGGGGATTGTCCGGCGGGGAGCTGTTTTTT.

The chain employs TRBV7-9 and TRBJ1-2, with D possibly matching TRBD1 (5 bases). The CDR3 sequence is 13 residues long. The germline V gene has CDR1 SEHNR and CDR2 FQNEAQ (reference sequence). The V end was cut by 0 bases, the J end by 8 bases, with 10 bases between. CDR3 DNA sequence: TGTGCCAGCAGCTTAGCGGGGACGAGGGGCTACACCTTC. Encoded protein: CASSLAGTRGYTF.

The chain uses TRBV7-2 and TRBJ2-1; perhaps TRBD1 as D (5 bases). Germline loops: CDR1 SGHTA, CDR2 FQGNSA. The CDR3 covers 14 residues. The V end lost 0 bases, the J end lost 9 bases, and 12 bases lay between the germline ends. The CDR3 spells CASSLAGPVGEQFF. CDR3 DNA sequence: TGTGCCAGCAGCTTAGCGGGGCCGGTGGGTGAGCAGTTCTTC.

The J gene is TRBJ1-3, the V gene TRBV5-4; possible D gene TRBD1, 6 bases. Trimming left V 3 bases short and J 4 bases short, with 8 bases between. The CDR3 contains 13 residues. Germline CDR1 reads SGHNT; CDR2 reads YYREEE (reference sequence). The CDR3 region has the DNA TGTGCCAGCAGCTCCACAGGGGGAAACACCATATATTTT. Its translation is CASSSTGGNTIYF.

The J gene is TRBJ1-3, the V gene TRBV15, with D uncertain. V was pared by 5 bases and J by 4 bases, with 18 bases between. Germline CDR1 reads LNHNV; CDR2 reads YYDKDF (reference sequence). CDR3 length equals 16 residues. The CDR3 nucleotides are TGTGCCACCAGCGAATTTGGGGAGGTTGGCGGAAACACCATATATTTT. Translation: CATSEFGEVGGNTIYF.

The chain links TRBV19 to TRBJ2-1, with TRBD2 identical over 9 bases. The V gene end was trimmed by 3 bases and the J gene end by 4 bases; junction bases not matched to a gene: 4. The CDR3 consists of 15 residues. Per germline, CDR1 LNHDA and CDR2 SQIVND (reference sequence). DNA for the CDR3: TGTGCCAGTAGTATGGCGGGAGGGCTGTACAATGAGCAGTTCTTC. Protein product: CASSMAGGLYNEQFF.